The T cell receptor beta chain under discussion was sequenced for a study of PD-L1 blockade in urothelial cancer. Stated time point: pretreatment peripheral blood. Patients suffered from locally advanced or metastatic urothelial carcinoma. Added to each PCR by spiking were synthetic TCR analog templates. Using immunoSEQ multiplex PCR, the repertoire was profiled, and TCRdb retains in-frame clones only, with some absent. The profile shows approximately 52,000 clones, 65% to 90% of them singletons. The receptor was derived from a man between 65 and 80 years old with urothelial cancer. Source: PBMCs, taken around atezolizumab (anti-PD-L1) treatment.

CDR3 amino acids: CASSQDLEDSRSNTEAFF. CDR3 DNA: TGCGCCAGCAGCCAAGATTTGGAGGACAGCCGTTCGAACACTGAAGCTTTCTTT. The chain has TRBV4-1 and TRBJ1-1; tentative D call: TRBD1 (6 bases). Germline V gene sequence: CDR1 MGHRA, CDR2 YSYEKL. The CDR3 loop spans 18 amino acids. V shed 0 bases and J shed 1 base, with 18 bases lying between them.